A selection of T cell receptor beta chains follows, all from one sample in a study of cytomegalovirus exposure and HLA in healthy donors. The repertoire was sequenced with immunoSEQ multiplex PCR; TCRdb's copy has only in-frame clones and lacks some. The data show some 170,000 clones, approximately 96% seen once. Sequencing was carried out using PBMCs. The receptors were gathered from a woman aged 18-35 years in good health and CMV-seronegative. The CDR3 runs from the conserved cysteine through the conserved F or W. The D gene is left open where the match is weak. The listing skips clone size in some rows; elsewhere it reads once, few, many or a size class.

J: TRBJ1-1; size: -; V: TRBV4-2; D: TRBD1; CDR3: CATTGGTAGNTEAFF; DNA: TGTGCCACGACAGGGGGGACTGCAGGGAACACTGAAGCTTTCTTT
J: TRBJ1-4; size: -; V: TRBV7-9; D: TRBD1; CDR3: CASSSGQFELFF; DNA: TGTGCCAGCAGCTCGGGACAGTTTGAACTGTTTTTT
J: TRBJ2-7; size: -; V: TRBV4-3; D: TRBD1; CDR3: CASSQQWGQGYEQYF; DNA: TGCGCCAGCAGCCAACAATGGGGACAGGGCTACGAGCAGTACTTC
J: TRBJ2-6; size: -; V: TRBV5-1; D: -; CDR3: CASSISTGGVSGANVLTF; DNA: TGCGCCAGCAGCATCTCTACAGGGGGGGTCTCTGGGGCCAACGTCCTGACTTTC
J: TRBJ2-7; size: -; V: TRBV4-1; D: -; CDR3: CASSQVTRGSSYEQYF; DNA: TGCGCCAGCAGCCAAGTTACAAGGGGATCTTCCTACGAGCAGTACTTC
J: TRBJ1-2; size: -; V: TRBV27; D: -; CDR3: CASSNGTPYGYTF; DNA: TGTGCCAGCAGTAACGGGACTCCTTATGGCTACACCTTC
J: TRBJ1-1; size: -; V: TRBV19; D: TRBD1; CDR3: CASSDRGRGNTEAFF; DNA: TGTGCCAGTAGCGACAGGGGGCGCGGGAACACTGAAGCTTTCTTT
J: TRBJ2-1; size: once; V: TRBV6-5; D: TRBD2; CDR3: CASSYSGLAGNEQFF; DNA: TGTGCCAGCAGTTACTCGGGACTAGCGGGGAATGAGCAGTTCTTC
J: TRBJ1-1; size: -; V: TRBV19; D: -; CDR3: CASRREAEAFF; DNA: TGTGCCAGTAGAAGGGAGGCTGAAGCTTTCTTT
J: TRBJ1-5; size: few; V: TRBV6-5; D: -; CDR3: CASRRGPIDQPQHF; DNA: TGTGCCAGCAGGCGGGGTCCGATTGATCAGCCCCAGCATTTT
J: TRBJ2-7; size: -; V: TRBV4-2; D: -; CDR3: CASSQESPQSYEQYF; DNA: TGTGCCAGCAGCCAAGAGTCCCCTCAGTCGTACGAGCAGTACTTC
J: TRBJ2-5; size: once; V: TRBV5-4; D: TRBD2; CDR3: CASSSESGLAGKETQYF; DNA: TGTGCCAGCAGCTCTGAATCGGGACTAGCGGGGAAAGAGACCCAGTACTTC
J: TRBJ1-5; size: -; V: TRBV6-5; D: TRBD1; CDR3: CASSPGQVDNQPQHF; DNA: TGTGCCAGCAGTCCAGGACAGGTCGACAATCAGCCCCAGCATTTT
J: TRBJ1-1; size: -; V: TRBV14; D: TRBD1; CDR3: CASSISGTGRAFF; DNA: TGTGCCAGCAGTATAAGTGGGACAGGGAGAGCTTTCTTT
J: TRBJ2-2; size: -; V: TRBV7-2; D: -; CDR3: CASNQRQVYTGELFF; DNA: TGTGCCAGCAACCAACGACAGGTCTACACCGGGGAGCTGTTTTTT
J: TRBJ2-7; size: -; V: TRBV7-9; D: -; CDR3: CASTKQSSYEQYF; DNA: TGTGCCAGCACAAAACAAAGCTCCTACGAGCAGTACTTC
J: TRBJ1-2; size: -; V: TRBV6-1; D: -; CDR3: CASSEFRGYTF; DNA: TGTGCCAGCAGTGAATTTAGGGGTTACACCTTC
J: TRBJ2-1; size: -; V: TRBV7-6; D: TRBD2; CDR3: CASSTLAADGGEQFF; DNA: TGTGCCAGCAGCACACTAGCGGCCGATGGAGGTGAGCAGTTCTTC
J: TRBJ2-1; size: once; V: TRBV7-2; D: -; CDR3: CASSRRAGSSYNEQFF; DNA: TGTGCCAGCAGCCGGCGGGCGGGGAGCTCCTACAATGAGCAGTTCTTC
J: TRBJ2-2; size: -; V: TRBV4-2; D: TRBD1; CDR3: CASSRDLMTGGNTGELFF; DNA: TGTGCCAGCAGCCGAGACCTCATGACAGGGGGCAACACCGGGGAGCTGTTTTTT
J: TRBJ2-5; size: -; V: TRBV4-1; D: TRBD2; CDR3: CASSHSGGAVGRETQYF; DNA: TGCGCCAGCAGCCATAGCGGGGGGGCCGTAGGTCGGGAGACCCAGTACTTC
J: TRBJ1-1; size: -; V: TRBV4-1; D: TRBD1; CDR3: CASSHPAGGTRYTEAFF; DNA: TGCGCCAGCAGCCACCCGGCAGGGGGTACGAGGTACACTGAAGCTTTCTTT
J: TRBJ1-5; size: once; V: TRBV15; D: TRBD1; CDR3: CATSRGTGGNQPQHF; DNA: TGTGCCACCAGCAGGGGGACAGGAGGCAATCAGCCCCAGCATTTT
J: TRBJ1-5; size: -; V: TRBV7-9; D: -; CDR3: CASRSGEDQPQHF; DNA: TGTGCCAGCAGGTCAGGGGAAGACCAGCCCCAGCATTTT
J: TRBJ2-3; size: -; V: TRBV5-4; D: -; CDR3: CASSLRQGGGTDTQYF; DNA: TGTGCCAGCAGCCTCCGCCAGGGTGGGGGCACAGATACGCAGTATTTT
J: TRBJ1-1; size: -; V: TRBV7-3; D: -; CDR3: CASSLDRNTEAFF; DNA: TGTGCCAGCAGCTTAGACAGGAACACTGAAGCTTTCTTT
J: TRBJ2-1; size: -; V: TRBV5-4; D: TRBD2; CDR3: CASSLILAGGRTEQFF; DNA: TGTGCCAGCAGCTTAATATTAGCGGGGGGGCGGACTGAGCAGTTCTTC
J: TRBJ2-5; size: -; V: TRBV4-1; D: TRBD1; CDR3: CASSQEFGDRGGQETQYF; DNA: TGCGCCAGCAGCCAAGAATTTGGGGACAGGGGAGGCCAAGAGACCCAGTACTTC
J: TRBJ2-1; size: -; V: TRBV9; D: TRBD2; CDR3: CASSVEAGSSYNEQFF; DNA: TGTGCCAGCAGCGTAGAAGCGGGGAGCTCCTACAATGAGCAGTTCTTC
J: TRBJ2-2; size: many; V: TRBV12-5; D: -; CDR3: CASGLVPGTGELFF; DNA: TGTGCTAGTGGTTTGGTACCGGGAACCGGGGAGCTGTTTTTT
J: TRBJ2-1; size: once; V: TRBV7-8; D: TRBD1; CDR3: CASSPGQGQGQFF; DNA: TGTGCCAGCAGCCCCGGACAGGGCCAGGGGCAGTTCTTC
J: TRBJ2-1; size: -; V: TRBV2; D: TRBD2; CDR3: CASRGLLHEQFF; DNA: TGTGCCAGCAGGGGACTACTTCATGAGCAGTTCTTC
J: TRBJ1-2; size: once; V: TRBV4-1; D: -; CDR3: CASSQTSQVFYGYTF; DNA: TGCGCCAGCAGCCAAACCTCGCAGGTTTTCTATGGCTACACCTTC
J: TRBJ2-5; size: -; V: TRBV9; D: TRBD1; CDR3: CASSDRTGQETQYF; DNA: TGTGCCAGCAGCGATCGGACAGGCCAAGAGACCCAGTACTTC
J: TRBJ2-5; size: -; V: TRBV11-3; D: -; CDR3: CASSLGGDQETQYF; DNA: TGTGCCAGCAGCCTCGGCGGGGACCAAGAGACCCAGTACTTC
J: TRBJ1-2; size: once; V: TRBV12-5; D: TRBD1; CDR3: CASGIRDRTYYGYTF; DNA: TGTGCTAGTGGTATCCGGGACAGAACTTACTATGGCTACACCTTC
J: TRBJ1-5; size: -; V: TRBV19; D: TRBD1; CDR3: CASSPSEIRDRGRRNQPQHF; DNA: TGTGCCAGTTCCCCCTCCGAAATACGGGACAGGGGGCGAAGGAATCAGCCCCAGCATTTT
J: TRBJ2-7; size: -; V: TRBV18; D: -; CDR3: CASSSDSTLSYEQYF; DNA: TGTGCCAGCTCGTCTGACAGCACGCTCTCCTACGAGCAGTACTTC
J: TRBJ2-7; size: -; V: TRBV11-2; D: -; CDR3: CASSPIPESYEQYF; DNA: TGTGCCAGCAGCCCCATCCCGGAGAGCTACGAGCAGTACTTC
J: TRBJ1-6; size: -; V: TRBV9; D: -; CDR3: CASSSTLGAEWNSPLHF; DNA: TGTGCCAGCAGCTCAACCCTCGGCGCGGAGTGGAATTCACCCCTCCACTTT